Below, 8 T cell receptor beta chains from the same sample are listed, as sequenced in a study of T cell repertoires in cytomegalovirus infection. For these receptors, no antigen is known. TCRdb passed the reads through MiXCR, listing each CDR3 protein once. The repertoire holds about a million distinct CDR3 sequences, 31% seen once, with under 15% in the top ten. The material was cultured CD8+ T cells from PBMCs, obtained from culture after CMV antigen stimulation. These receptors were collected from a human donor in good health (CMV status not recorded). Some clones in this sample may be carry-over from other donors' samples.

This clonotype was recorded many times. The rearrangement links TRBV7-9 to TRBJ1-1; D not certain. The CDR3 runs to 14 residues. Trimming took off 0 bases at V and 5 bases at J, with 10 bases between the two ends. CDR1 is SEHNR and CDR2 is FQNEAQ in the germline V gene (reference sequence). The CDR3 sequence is CASSLAGDTTEAFF. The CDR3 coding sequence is TGTGCCAGCAGCTTAGCGGGCGACACGACTGAAGCTTTCTTT.

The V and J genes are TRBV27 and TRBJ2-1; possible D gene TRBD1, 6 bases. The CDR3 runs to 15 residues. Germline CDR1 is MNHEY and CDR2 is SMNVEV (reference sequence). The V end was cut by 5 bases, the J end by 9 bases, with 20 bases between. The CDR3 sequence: CASSPRSSGASEQFF. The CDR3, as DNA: TGTGCCAGCAGTCCTAGGTCCTCAGGGGCAAGTGAGCAGTTCTTC.

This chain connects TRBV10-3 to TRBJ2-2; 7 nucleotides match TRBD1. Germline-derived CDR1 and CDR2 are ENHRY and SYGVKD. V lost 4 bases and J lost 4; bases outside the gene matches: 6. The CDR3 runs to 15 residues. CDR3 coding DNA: TGTGCCATCAGTGCTCCGGGACAGACCACCGGGGAGCTGTTTTTT. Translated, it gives CAISAPGQTTGELFF.

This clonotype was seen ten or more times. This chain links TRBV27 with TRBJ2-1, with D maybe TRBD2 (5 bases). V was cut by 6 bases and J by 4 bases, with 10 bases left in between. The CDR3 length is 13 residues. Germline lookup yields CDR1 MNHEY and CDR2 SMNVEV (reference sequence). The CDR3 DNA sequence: TGTGCCAGCAGCTTCGGGGTATACAATGAGCAGTTCTTC. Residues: CASSFGVYNEQFF.

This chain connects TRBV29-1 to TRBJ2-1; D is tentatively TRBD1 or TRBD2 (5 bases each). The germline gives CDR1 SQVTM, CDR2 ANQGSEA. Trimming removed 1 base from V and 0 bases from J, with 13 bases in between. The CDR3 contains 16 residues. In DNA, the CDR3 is TGCAGCGTTGAAGGGGACCCAGAGAGCTCCTACAATGAGCAGTTCTTC. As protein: CSVEGDPESSYNEQFF.

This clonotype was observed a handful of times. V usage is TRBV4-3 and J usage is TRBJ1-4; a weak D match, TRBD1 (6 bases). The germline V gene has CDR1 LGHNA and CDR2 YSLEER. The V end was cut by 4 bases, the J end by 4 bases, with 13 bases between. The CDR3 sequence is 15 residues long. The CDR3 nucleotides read TGCGCCAGCAGCCCTCGACAGGTTCTTAATGAAAAACTGTTTTTT. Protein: CASSPRQVLNEKLFF.

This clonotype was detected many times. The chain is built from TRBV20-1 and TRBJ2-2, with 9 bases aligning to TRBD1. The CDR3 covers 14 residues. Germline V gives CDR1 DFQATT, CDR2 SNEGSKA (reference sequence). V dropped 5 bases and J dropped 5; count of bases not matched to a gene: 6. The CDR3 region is CSAPDRGGTGELFF. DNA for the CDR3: TGCAGTGCTCCCGACAGGGGGGGGACCGGGGAGCTGTTTTTT.

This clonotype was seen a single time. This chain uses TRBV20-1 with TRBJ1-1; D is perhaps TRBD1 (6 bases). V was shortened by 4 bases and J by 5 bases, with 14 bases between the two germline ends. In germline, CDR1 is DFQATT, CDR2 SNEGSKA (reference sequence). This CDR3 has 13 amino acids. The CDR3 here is CSATATDRTEAFF. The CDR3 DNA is TGCAGTGCTACCGCCACCGACAGGACTGAAGCTTTCTTT.